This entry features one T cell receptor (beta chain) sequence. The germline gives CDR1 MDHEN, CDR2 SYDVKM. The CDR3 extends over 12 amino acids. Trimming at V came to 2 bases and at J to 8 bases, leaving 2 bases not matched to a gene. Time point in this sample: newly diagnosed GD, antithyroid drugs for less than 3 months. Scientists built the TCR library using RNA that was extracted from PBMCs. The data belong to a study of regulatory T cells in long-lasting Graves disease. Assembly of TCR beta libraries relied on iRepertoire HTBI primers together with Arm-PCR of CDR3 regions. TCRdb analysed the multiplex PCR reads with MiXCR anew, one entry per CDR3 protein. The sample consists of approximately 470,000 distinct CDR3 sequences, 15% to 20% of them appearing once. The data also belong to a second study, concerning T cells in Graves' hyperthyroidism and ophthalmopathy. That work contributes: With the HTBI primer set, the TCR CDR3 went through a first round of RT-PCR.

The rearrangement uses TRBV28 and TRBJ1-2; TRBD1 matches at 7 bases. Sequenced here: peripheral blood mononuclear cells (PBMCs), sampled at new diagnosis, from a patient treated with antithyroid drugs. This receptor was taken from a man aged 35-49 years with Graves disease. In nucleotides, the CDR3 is TGTGCCAGCAGTTTAAGGGGGCCGGGCTACACCTTC. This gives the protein CASSLRGPGYTF.